A selection of T cell receptor beta chains follows, all from one sample in a study of post-analysis software for immune sequencing data. TCRdb analysed the PCR reads with MiXCR anew, one entry per CDR3 protein. This table holds approximately 630,000 distinct CDR3 sequences, roughly three fifths found once. The sequenced sample was blood. Receptors were obtained from a girl aged 2 to 9 with multiple sclerosis. Each CDR3 is given without its conserved first and last residue. The order of the fields is V gene, CDR3 protein.

TRBV6-2/TRBV6-3,ASSFRGLAGNTDTQY
TRBV4-2,ASSQVVEIFRTEAF
TRBV2,ASSVRGQGKDEQF
TRBV10-2,ASSESGSGRVSDTQY
TRBV20-1,SAPEGGVPEGAQY
TRBV20-1,SARDSSGSPDTQY
TRBV7-3,ASSLPGLALGF
TRBV5-1,ASSSTGGGAETQY
TRBV5-1,ASSLGGQHYGYT
TRBV5-1,ASSLWGQSTGELF
TRBV6-5,TSSPGRLPQFYGYT
TRBV12-3/TRBV12-4,ASTLGHQTDTQY
TRBV7-6,ASSAVSAGPNRVDEQF
TRBV5-1,ASSIGTSGTYEQY
TRBV5-5,ASSTHTYNEQF
TRBV7-8,ASSFLTDTQY
TRBV7-9,ASSLGGQGASNQPQH
TRBV29-1,SVEGGRTSYNEQF
TRBV11-2,ASSLDIRLGSTEAF
TRBV3-1,ASSHFGLAGEQF
TRBV4-1,ASSQGGLSSYNEQF
TRBV20-1,SARVGGGKETQY
TRBV5-1,ASSLLLRQGTKTQY
TRBV7-2,ASSLGPGTGYGYT
TRBV21-1,ARWGTSGISYEQY
TRBV4-2,ASSQVRQGPHEQY
TRBV6-1,ASKTGTGFIGNQPQH
TRBV29-1,SVEGTGGDTQY
TRBV2,ASSEAWTATYEQY
TRBV5-1,ASSLRDYGSYNEQF
TRBV12-3/TRBV12-4,ASSLIRLHTEAF
TRBV20-1,SARVDNWTGANSPLH
TRBV21-1,ASSNRVRGETQY
TRBV20-1,SARGQVNTDTQY
TRBV6-5,ASSVGEGTEAF
TRBV5-6,ASSSSGVGSYEQY
TRBV5-4,ASSVPPGQRNEQF
TRBV7-9,ASRGQGTYEQY
TRBV27,ASSKGPPGPPLGYT
TRBV27,ASSTRITGTVYLGELF
TRBV15,ATSRDLGKDTQY